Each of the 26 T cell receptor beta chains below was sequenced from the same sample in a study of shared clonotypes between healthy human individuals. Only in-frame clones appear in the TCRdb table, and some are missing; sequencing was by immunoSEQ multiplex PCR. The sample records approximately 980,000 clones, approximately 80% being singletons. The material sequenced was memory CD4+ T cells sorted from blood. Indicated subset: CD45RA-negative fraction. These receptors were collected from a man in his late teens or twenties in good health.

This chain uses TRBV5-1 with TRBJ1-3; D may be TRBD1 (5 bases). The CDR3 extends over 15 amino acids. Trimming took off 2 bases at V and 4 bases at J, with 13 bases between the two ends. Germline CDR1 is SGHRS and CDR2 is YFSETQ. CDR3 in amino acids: CASSFGGREGNTIYF. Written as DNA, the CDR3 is TGCGCCAGCAGCTTCGGGGGAAGAGAGGGAAACACCATATATTTT.

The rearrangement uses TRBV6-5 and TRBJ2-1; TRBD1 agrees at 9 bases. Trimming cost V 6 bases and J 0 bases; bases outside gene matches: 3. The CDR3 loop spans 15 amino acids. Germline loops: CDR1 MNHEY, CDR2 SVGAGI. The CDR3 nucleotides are TGTGCCAGCAGGAAGACAGGGGGCTCCTACAATGAGCAGTTCTTC. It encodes CASRKTGGSYNEQFF.

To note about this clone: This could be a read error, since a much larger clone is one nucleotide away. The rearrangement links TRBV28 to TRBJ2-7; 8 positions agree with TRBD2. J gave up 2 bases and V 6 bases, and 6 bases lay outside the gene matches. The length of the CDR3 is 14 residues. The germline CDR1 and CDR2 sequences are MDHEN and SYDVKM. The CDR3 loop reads CASSLSGGTYEQYF. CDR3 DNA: TGTGCCAGCAGCCTCAGCGGGGGTACCTACGAGCAGTACTTC.

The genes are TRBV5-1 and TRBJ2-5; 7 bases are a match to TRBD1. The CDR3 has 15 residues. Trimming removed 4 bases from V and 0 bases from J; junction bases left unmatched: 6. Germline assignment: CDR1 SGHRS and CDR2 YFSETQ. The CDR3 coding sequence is TGCGCCAGCAGCGCATCCGACAGGGACCAAGAGACCCAGTACTTC. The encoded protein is CASSASDRDQETQYF.

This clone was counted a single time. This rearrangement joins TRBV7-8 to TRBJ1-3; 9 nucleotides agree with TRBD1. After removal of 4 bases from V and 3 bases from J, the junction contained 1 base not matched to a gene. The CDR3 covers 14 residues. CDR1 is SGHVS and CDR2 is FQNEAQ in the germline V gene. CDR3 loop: CASSSDRGGNTIYF. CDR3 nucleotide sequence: TGTGCCAGCAGCTCGGACAGGGGTGGAAACACCATATATTTT.

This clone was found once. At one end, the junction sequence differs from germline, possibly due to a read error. The CDR3: CASTLTAPGVLFF. CDR3 DNA: TGTGCCAGCACCTTGACGGCCCCGGGGGTGCTGTTTTTT. The chain is built from TRBV6-6 and TRBJ2-2; D possibly corresponds to TRBD2 (6 bases). Per the germline V gene, CDR1 is MNHNY and CDR2 is SVGAGI (reference sequence). The CDR3 has 13 amino acids.

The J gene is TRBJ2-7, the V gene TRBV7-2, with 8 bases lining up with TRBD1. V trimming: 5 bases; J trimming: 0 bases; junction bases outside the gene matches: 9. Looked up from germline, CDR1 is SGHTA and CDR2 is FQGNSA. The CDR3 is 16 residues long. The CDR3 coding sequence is TGTGCCAGCAGCGCGACAGGGGTAGGAGGCTCCTACGAGCAGTACTTC. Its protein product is CASSATGVGGSYEQYF.

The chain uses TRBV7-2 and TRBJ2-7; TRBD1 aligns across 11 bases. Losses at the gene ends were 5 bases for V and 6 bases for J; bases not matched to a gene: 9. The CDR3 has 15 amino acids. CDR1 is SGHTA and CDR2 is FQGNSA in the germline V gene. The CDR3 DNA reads TGTGCCAGCAGCCGACAGGGGACAGGGGGTGGCGAGCAGTACTTC. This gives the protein CASSRQGTGGGEQYF.

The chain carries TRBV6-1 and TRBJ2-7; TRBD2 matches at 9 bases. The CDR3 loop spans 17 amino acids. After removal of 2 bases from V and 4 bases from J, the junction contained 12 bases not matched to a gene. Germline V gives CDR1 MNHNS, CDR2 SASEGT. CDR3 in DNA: TGTGCCAGCAGTGAACTCCCCCTCGCGGGGGGGCTATACGAGCAGTACTTC. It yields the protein CASSELPLAGGLYEQYF.

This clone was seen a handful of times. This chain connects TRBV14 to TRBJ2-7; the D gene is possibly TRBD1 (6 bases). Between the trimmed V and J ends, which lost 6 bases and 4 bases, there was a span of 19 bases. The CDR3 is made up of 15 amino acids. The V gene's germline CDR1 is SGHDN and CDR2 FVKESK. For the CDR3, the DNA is TGTGCCAGCAGGGGAGAAGGGCAGGGGCTATACGAGCAGTACTTC. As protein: CASRGEGQGLYEQYF. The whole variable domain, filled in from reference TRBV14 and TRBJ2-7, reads EAGVTQFPSHSVIEKGQTVTLRCDPISGHDNLYWYRRVMGKEIKFLLHFVKESKQDESGMPNNRFLAERTGGTYSTLKVQPAELEDSGVYFCASRGEGQGLYEQYFGPGTRLTVT.

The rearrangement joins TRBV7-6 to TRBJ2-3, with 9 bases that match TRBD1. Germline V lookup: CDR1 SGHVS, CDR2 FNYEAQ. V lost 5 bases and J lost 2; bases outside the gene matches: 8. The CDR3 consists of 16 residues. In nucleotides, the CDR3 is TGTGCCAGCAGCCTGGGACAGGGTGGGATCACAGATACGCAGTATTTT. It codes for CASSLGQGGITDTQYF.

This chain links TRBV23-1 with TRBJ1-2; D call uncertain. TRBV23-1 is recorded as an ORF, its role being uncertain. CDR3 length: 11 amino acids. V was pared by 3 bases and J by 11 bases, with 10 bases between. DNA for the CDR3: TGCGCCAGCAGTCAGCGGGATGTGTACACCTTC. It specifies CASSQRDVYTF.

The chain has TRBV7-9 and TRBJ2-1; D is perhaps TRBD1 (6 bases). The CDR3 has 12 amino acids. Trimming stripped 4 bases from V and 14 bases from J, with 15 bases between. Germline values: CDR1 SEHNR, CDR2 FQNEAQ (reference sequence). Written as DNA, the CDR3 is TGTGCCAGCAGCTCGTTAGCCCCAGGGGAGTTCTTC. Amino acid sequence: CASSSLAPGEFF.

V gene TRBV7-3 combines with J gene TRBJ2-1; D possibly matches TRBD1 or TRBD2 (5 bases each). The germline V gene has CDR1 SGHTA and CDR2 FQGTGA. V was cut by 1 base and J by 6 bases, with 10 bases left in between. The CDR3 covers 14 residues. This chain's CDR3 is CASSLRGISNEQFF. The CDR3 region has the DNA TGTGCCAGCAGCTTAAGGGGGATTTCCAATGAGCAGTTCTTC.

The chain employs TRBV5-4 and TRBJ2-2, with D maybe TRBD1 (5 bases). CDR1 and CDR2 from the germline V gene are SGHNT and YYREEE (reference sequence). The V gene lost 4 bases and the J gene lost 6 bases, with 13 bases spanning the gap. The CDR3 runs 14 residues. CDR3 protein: CASSITGIPGELFF. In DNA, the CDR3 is TGTGCCAGCAGCATTACAGGAATCCCCGGGGAGCTGTTTTTT.

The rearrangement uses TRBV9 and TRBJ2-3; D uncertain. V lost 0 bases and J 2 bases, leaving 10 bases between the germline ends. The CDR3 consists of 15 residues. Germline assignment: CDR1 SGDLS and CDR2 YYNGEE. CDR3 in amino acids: CASSVAPGATDTQYF. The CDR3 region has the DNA TGTGCCAGCAGCGTAGCTCCTGGTGCCACAGATACGCAGTATTTT. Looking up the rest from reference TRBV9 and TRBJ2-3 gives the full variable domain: DSGVTQTPKHLITATGQRVTLRCSPRSGDLSVYWYQQSLDQGLQFLIQYYNGEERAKGNILERFSAQQFPDLHSELNLSSLELGDSALYFCASSVAPGATDTQYFGPGTRLTVL.

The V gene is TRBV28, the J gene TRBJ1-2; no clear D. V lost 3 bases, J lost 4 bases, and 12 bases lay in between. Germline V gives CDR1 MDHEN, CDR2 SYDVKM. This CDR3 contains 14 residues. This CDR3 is CASSLVGRPYGYTF. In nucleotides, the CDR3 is TGTGCCAGCAGTTTGGTGGGCCGCCCCTATGGCTACACCTTC.

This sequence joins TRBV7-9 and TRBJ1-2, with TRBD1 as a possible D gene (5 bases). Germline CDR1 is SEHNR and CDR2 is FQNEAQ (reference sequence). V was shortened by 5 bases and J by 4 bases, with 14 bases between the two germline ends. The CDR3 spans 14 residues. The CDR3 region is CASSPSQGGYGYTF. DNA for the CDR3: TGTGCCAGCAGCCCCTCCCAGGGAGGCTATGGCTACACCTTC.

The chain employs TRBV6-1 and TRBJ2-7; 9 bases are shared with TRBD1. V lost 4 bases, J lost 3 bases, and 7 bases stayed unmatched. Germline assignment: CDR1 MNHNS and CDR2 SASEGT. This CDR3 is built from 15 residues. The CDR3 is CASSAPGQGYYEQYF. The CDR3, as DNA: TGTGCCAGCAGTGCCCCGGGACAGGGATACTACGAGCAGTACTTC.

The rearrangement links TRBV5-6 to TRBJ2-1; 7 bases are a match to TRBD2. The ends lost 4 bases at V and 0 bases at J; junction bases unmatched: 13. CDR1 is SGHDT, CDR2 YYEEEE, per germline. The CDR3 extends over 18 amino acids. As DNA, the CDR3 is TGTGCCAGCAGCACCCGCCCGGCGGGGGTGGGCTCCTACAATGAGCAGTTCTTC. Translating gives CASSTRPAGVGSYNEQFF.

The DNA for the CDR3 is TGTGCCTGGAGTAACAGGAGGAACACTGAAGCTTTCTTT. It yields the protein CAWSNRRNTEAFF. The chain combines TRBV30 with TRBJ1-1, with a weak D call TRBD1 (5 bases). Trimming pared 2 bases from V and 1 base from J, leaving 8 bases between. CDR1 and CDR2 (germline): GTSNPN, SVGIG (reference sequence). The CDR3 runs to 13 residues.

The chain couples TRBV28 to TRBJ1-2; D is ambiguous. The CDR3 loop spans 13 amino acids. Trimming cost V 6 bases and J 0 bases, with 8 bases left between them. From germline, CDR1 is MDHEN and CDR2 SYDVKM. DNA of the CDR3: TGTGCCAGCAGGGTCGGGCCTAACTATGGCTACACCTTC. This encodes CASRVGPNYGYTF.

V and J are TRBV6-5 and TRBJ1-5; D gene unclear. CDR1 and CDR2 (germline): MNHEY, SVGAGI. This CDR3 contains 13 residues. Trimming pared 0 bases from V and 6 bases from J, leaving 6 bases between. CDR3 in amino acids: CASSYSGTQPQHF. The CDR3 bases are TGTGCCAGCAGTTACTCGGGAACTCAGCCCCAGCATTTT.

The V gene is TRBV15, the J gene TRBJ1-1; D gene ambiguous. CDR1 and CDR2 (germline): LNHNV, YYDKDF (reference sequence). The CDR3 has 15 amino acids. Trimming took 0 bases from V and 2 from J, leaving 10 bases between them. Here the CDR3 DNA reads TGTGCCACCAGCAGAGATTCGAACCCAAACACTGAAGCTTTCTTT. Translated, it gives CATSRDSNPNTEAFF.

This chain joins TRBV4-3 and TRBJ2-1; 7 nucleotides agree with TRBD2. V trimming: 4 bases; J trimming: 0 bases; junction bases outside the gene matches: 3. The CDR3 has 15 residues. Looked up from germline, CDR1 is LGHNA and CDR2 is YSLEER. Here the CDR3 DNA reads TGCGCCAGCAGCCGGTCGGGGGGCTCCTACAATGAGCAGTTCTTC. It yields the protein CASSRSGGSYNEQFF.

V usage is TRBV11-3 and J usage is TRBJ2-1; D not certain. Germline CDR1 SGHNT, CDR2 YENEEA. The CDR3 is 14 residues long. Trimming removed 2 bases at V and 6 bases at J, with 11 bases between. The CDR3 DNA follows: TGTGCCAGCAGCTTAAACCCAGTAGGCAATGAGCAGTTCTTC. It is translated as CASSLNPVGNEQFF.